What follows is one T cell receptor (beta chain) and its context. The CDR3 is 15 amino acids. V was clipped by 4 bases and J by 4 bases; unmatched bases: 10. Germline CDR1 reads SGHRS; CDR2 reads YFSETQ. The source of the sample is a study of blood T cell repertoires in COVID-19. Study-level background: Researchers got acute and convalescent COVID-19 samples from the United States, Italy and Spain. In each case, the material was cDNA or gDNA derived from T cells, B-cell-depleted T cells, or PBMCs.

In the original processing: Using reference gene primer amplification, nucleated cell counts were estimated. Generated by immunoSEQ multiplex PCR, the TCRdb table keeps only in-frame clones and is missing some. Clone size and the V and J calls come from that table; the DNA yielded D and trimming. The sample lists roughly 100,000 clones, over 65% occurring once. The sample comprised peripheral blood. The clonotype comes from a man between 60 and 75 years old with acute or convalescent COVID-19. The chain uses TRBV5-1 and TRBJ1-2, with 7 bases aligning to TRBD1. DNA of the CDR3: TGCGCCAGCAGCCCAAACACAGGGGCCGCCTATGGCTACACCTTC. Its translation is CASSPNTGAAYGYTF.